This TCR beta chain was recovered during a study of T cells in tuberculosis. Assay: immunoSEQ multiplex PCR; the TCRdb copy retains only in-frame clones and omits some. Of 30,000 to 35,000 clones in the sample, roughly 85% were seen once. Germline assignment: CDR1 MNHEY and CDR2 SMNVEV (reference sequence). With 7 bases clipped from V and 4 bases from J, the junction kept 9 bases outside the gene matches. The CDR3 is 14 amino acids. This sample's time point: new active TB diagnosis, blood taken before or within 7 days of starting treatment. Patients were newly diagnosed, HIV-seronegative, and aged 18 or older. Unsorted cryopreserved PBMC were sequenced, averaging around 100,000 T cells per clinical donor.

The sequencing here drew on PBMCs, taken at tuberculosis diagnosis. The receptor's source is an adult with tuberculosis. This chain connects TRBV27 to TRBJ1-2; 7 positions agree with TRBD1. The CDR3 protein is CASTLRGGGYGYTF. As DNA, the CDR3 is TGTGCCAGCACCCTTAGAGGGGGCGGCTATGGCTACACCTTC.